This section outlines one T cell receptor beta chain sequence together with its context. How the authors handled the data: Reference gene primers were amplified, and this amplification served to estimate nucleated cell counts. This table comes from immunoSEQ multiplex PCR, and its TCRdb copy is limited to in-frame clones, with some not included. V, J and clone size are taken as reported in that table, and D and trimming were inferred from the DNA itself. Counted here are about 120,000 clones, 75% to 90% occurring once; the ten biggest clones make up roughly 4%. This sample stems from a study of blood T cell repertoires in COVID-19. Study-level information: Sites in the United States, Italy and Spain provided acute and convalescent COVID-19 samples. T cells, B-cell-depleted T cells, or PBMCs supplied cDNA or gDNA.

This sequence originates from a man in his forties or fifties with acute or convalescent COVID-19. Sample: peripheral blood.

CDR3 protein: CSVGSRLGWTDTQYF. The DNA of the CDR3 is TGCAGCGTTGGGAGTCGCCTTGGGTGGACAGATACGCAGTATTTT. The chain joins TRBV29-1 to TRBJ2-3; no firm D call. The CDR3 runs to 15 residues. Germline CDR1 is SQVTM and CDR2 is ANQGSEA. V shed 4 bases and J shed 3 bases, with 17 bases lying between them.